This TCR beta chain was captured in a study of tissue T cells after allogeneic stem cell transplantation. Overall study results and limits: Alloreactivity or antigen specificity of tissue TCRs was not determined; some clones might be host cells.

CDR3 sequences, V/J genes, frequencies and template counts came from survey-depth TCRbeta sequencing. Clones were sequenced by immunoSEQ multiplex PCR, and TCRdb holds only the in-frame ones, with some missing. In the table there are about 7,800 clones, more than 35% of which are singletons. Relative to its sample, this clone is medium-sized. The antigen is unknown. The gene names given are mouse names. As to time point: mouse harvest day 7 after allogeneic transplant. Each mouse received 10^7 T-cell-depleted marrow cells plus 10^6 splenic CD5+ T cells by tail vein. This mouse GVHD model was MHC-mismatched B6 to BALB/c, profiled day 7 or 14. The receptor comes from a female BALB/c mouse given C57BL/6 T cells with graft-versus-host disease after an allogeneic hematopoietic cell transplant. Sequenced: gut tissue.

The CDR3 is CASSLGQVSYEQYF. Incomplete CDR3 DNA: TGTGCCAGCAGTCTAGGACAGGTCTCCTATGAACAGTAC. The gene calls are TRBV26 and TRBJ2-7, with 7 bases that match TRBD1. Read coverage stops 1 residue before the CDR3 terminus; the germline J gene supplies the remainder. Trimming removed 3 bases from V and 0 bases from J; junction bases left unmatched: 2. The CDR3 loop spans 14 amino acids. Per the germline V gene, CDR1 is KGHPV and CDR2 is FQNQEV (reference sequence).